This TCR beta chain derives from a study of T-cell memory formation after mild COVID-19. TCRdb processed the 5' RACE reads anew with MiXCR; each CDR3 protein has one entry. The sample shows fewer than 700,000 distinct CDR3 sequences, about 20% of them seen only once. To note about this clonotype: Its antigen is as yet unknown.

V was cut by 4 bases and J by 5 bases, with 15 bases left in between. The germline gives CDR1 ENHRY, CDR2 SYGVKD. CDR3 length: 16 residues. Study observations and caveats: Pre-infection memory carried some responding clones, suggesting that cross-reactive memory joined. For contracting clones, CD4+ ones sat mainly in CM and EM, CD8+ in EMRA.

The specimen sequenced was PBMCs or a T cell subset sorted from them (not recorded which). The chain carries TRBV10-3 and TRBJ1-6; D ambiguous. The sequence was obtained from an adult woman who had mild COVID-19 (a few samples of this study predate the infection). Cell type and time point are not known. Here the CDR3 reads CAISAGGKNDNSPLHF. The CDR3 region has the DNA TGTGCCATCAGTGCGGGCGGGAAGAACGATAATTCACCCCTCCACTTT.